This T cell receptor (beta chain) comes out of a study of T cell changes during pregnancy in multiple sclerosis. Per germline, CDR1 MNHNS and CDR2 SASEGT. Trimming took 8 bases from V and 4 from J, leaving 12 bases between them. This CDR3 comprises 12 residues. Libraries were prepared by immunoSEQ multiplex PCR; TCRdb keeps only in-frame clonotypes and omits some of them. The repertoire holds more than 65,000 clones, with approximately 90% as singletons. The sample was peripheral blood, taken in the first trimester of pregnancy. The chain employs TRBV6-1 and TRBJ2-7; tentative D call: TRBD1 (5 bases). The receptor comes from a female donor with multiple sclerosis, enrolled in a pregnancy study. CDR3 DNA sequence: TGTGCCAGCCGAACAAAGGGGTACGAGCAGTACTTC. Its protein is CASRTKGYEQYF.